These 24 T cell receptor beta chains share one sample of origin, sequenced in a study of CD8+ T cells in alopecia areata. RNA was isolated and reverse transcribed to cDNA, the sequencing template. Method: immunoSEQ multiplex PCR; TCRdb's copy keeps in-frame clones and lacks some. The sample carries 150,000 to 200,000 clones, approximately 67% recorded once. The treatment denotes: oral pan-JAK inhibitor, 5-10 mg twice daily. This sample comprised CD4+ T cells sorted from blood, obtained around week 50, from a patient treated with tofacitinib. These receptors all stem from a human donor with alopecia areata.

The V gene is TRBV12-5, the J gene TRBJ1-4, with 8 nucleotides matching TRBD1. Trimming at V came to 6 bases and at J to 7 bases, leaving 7 bases not matched to a gene. The CDR3 extends over 14 amino acids. CDR1 and CDR2 (germline): LGHNT, FRNRAP. CDR3 residues: CASGTGTGGEKLFF. The CDR3 DNA sequence: TGTGCTAGTGGAACCGGGACAGGAGGTGAAAAACTGTTTTTT.

This clone was picked up a small number of times. The V and J genes are TRBV5-6 and TRBJ2-5; D ambiguous. CDR1 SGHDT and CDR2 YYEEEE come from the germline V gene. Deletions cut 4 bases from V and 5 bases from J, with 6 bases between. This CDR3 has 11 residues. CDR3 region: CASSGVETQYF. In DNA, the CDR3 is TGTGCCAGCAGCGGCGTGGAGACCCAGTACTTC.

The V call is TRBV11-2, the J call TRBJ1-4, with 8 bases that match TRBD1. The CDR3 runs to 17 residues. Germline-derived CDR1 and CDR2 are SGHAT and FQNNGV. J lost 2 bases, V lost 1 base, and 6 bases had no gene match. The CDR3 nucleotides are TGTGCCAGCAGCTTAGGCAGGGGGCCGGGGACTAATGAAAAACTGTTTTTT. Its protein is CASSLGRGPGTNEKLFF.

This clone has at least ten counts. V usage is TRBV7-9 and J usage is TRBJ2-1; weak D call: TRBD1 (5 bases). Germline-derived CDR1 and CDR2 are SEHNR and FQNEAQ (reference sequence). The CDR3 totals 12 residues. V was cut by 7 bases and J by 6 bases, with 10 bases left in between. CDR3 sequence (DNA): TGTGCCAGCACCACAGGTGCCAATGAGCAGTTCTTC. This translates into CASTTGANEQFF.

The rearrangement links TRBV5-1 to TRBJ2-3; D possibly corresponds to TRBD2 (5 bases). The length of the CDR3 is 12 residues. CDR1 is SGHRS, CDR2 YFSETQ, per germline. Trimming took off 5 bases at V and 2 bases at J, with 6 bases between the two ends. CDR3 in amino acids: CASRGATDTQYF. The CDR3 DNA is TGCGCCAGCAGGGGAGCCACAGATACGCAGTATTTT.

This clone was seen a few times. This chain links TRBV27 with TRBJ2-5, with TRBD1 identical over 12 bases. Losses at the gene ends were 4 bases for V and 5 bases for J; bases not matched to a gene: 5. Per germline, CDR1 MNHEY and CDR2 SMNVEV (reference sequence). This CDR3 has 15 residues. CDR3 bases: TGTGCCAGCAGTTGGGACAGGGGGCCTAGGGAGACCCAGTACTTC. Translation gives CASSWDRGPRETQYF.

This clone came up a few times. Different DNA sequences within this sample yield the same CDR3. The chain combines TRBV30 with TRBJ2-5; the D is unclear. V lost 0 bases, J lost 5 bases, and 7 bases lay in between. The CDR3 length is 12 residues. Germline V gives CDR1 GTSNPN, CDR2 SVGIG (reference sequence). The CDR3 loop reads CAWSVSLETQYF. DNA for the CDR3: TGTGCCTGGAGTGTATCGTTGGAGACCCAGTACTTC.

V is TRBV7-9 and J is TRBJ1-1; D is unclear. CDR3 length equals 14 residues. Trimming pared 5 bases from V and 5 bases from J, leaving 15 bases between. Germline V gene sequence: CDR1 SEHNR, CDR2 FQNEAQ (reference sequence). The CDR3 coding sequence is TGTGCCAGCAGCCCCCAGGTAGGGAGTACTGAAGCTTTCTTT. Its protein product is CASSPQVGSTEAFF.

V is TRBV30 and J is TRBJ1-6; 8 bases map to TRBD1. This CDR3 comprises 13 residues. Germline-derived CDR1 and CDR2 are GTSNPN and SVGIG (reference sequence). The V gene end was trimmed by 7 bases and the J gene end by 8 bases; junction bases not matched to a gene: 7. For the CDR3, the DNA is TGTGCCTCAACGACAGGGGATGATTCACCCCTCCACTTT. Translation: CASTTGDDSPLHF. Together with reference TRBV30 and TRBJ1-6, the CDR3 gives the full variable domain: SQTIHQWPATLVQPVGSPLSLECTVEGTSNPNLYWYRQAAGRGLQLLFYSVGIGQISSEVPQNLSASRPQDRQFILSSKKLLLSDSGFYLCASTTGDDSPLHFGNGTRLTVT.

This clone was counted a few times. This rearrangement joins TRBV23-1 to TRBJ2-7, with D unclear. TRBV23-1 is recorded as an ORF, its role being uncertain. The CDR3 is 13 amino acids. V shed 8 bases and J shed 0 bases, with 11 bases lying between them. The CDR3 region has the DNA TGCGCCAGCCCTCCGGCGAGCTCCTACGAGCAGTACTTC. Its protein product is CASPPASSYEQYF.

This chain connects TRBV18 to TRBJ1-5, with D perhaps matching TRBD1 (6 bases). The CDR3 runs to 14 residues. Trimming pared 3 bases from V and 6 bases from J, leaving 12 bases between. Germline V CDR1 and CDR2: KGHSH, LQKENI. CDR3 nucleotides: TGTGCCAGCTCACCCCCCGGGACATTTCAGCCCCAGCATTTT. Its protein is CASSPPGTFQPQHF.

This clone has a handful of counts. The genes are TRBV18 and TRBJ2-7, with D uncertain. This CDR3 comprises 15 residues. Germline V gene sequence: CDR1 KGHSH, CDR2 LQKENI. V was trimmed by 2 bases and J by 1 base, leaving 12 bases between them. The CDR3 loop is CASSPTNQPSYEQYF. CDR3 nucleotides: TGTGCCAGCTCACCAACGAACCAACCTTCCTACGAGCAGTACTTC.

The chain joins TRBV5-1 to TRBJ2-5; no reliable D call. This CDR3 comprises 11 residues. The germline V gene has CDR1 SGHRS and CDR2 YFSETQ. With 0 bases removed from V and 5 bases from J, the gap between germline ends came to 2 bases. The CDR3 spells CASSLDETQYF. CDR3 nucleotides: TGCGCCAGCAGCTTGGACGAGACCCAGTACTTC. The variable domain in full, with the rest retrieved from reference TRBV5-1 and TRBJ2-5, is KAGVTQTPRYLIKTRGQQVTLSCSPISGHRSVSWYQQTPGQGLQFLFEYFSETQRNKGNFPGRFSGRQFSNSRSEMNVSTLELGDSALYLCASSLDETQYFGPGTRLLVL.

This chain uses TRBV29-1 with TRBJ2-7; tentative D call: TRBD1 (5 bases). V was cut by 4 bases and J by 4 bases, with 11 bases left in between. There are 12 residues in the CDR3. From germline, CDR1 is SQVTM and CDR2 ANQGSEA. The CDR3 DNA reads TGCAGCGTTGGGTTTAGGGGTTACGAGCAGTACTTC. This codes for CSVGFRGYEQYF.

This chain connects TRBV30 to TRBJ1-1; no definite D call. Germline V lookup: CDR1 GTSNPN, CDR2 SVGIG (reference sequence). V lost 1 base to trimming and J lost 3 bases, with 6 bases between them. The CDR3 spans 12 residues. CDR3 nucleotide sequence: TGTGCCTGGAGTGATAGGGACACTGAAGCTTTCTTT. Amino acids: CAWSDRDTEAFF.

The CDR3 nucleotides read TGCAGCGTTTTCAGACACCTCACGGGAACTGAAGCTTTCTTT. Translated: CSVFRHLTGTEAFF. This chain joins TRBV29-1 and TRBJ1-1; D ambiguous. Per the germline V gene, CDR1 is SQVTM and CDR2 is ANQGSEA. V lost 5 bases, J lost 5 bases, and 18 bases lay in between. The CDR3 is made up of 14 amino acids.

This clone is a singleton in its sample. This chain uses TRBV6-4 with TRBJ2-1, with a weak D call TRBD2 (6 bases). Germline-derived CDR1 and CDR2 are MRHNA and SNTAGT. The CDR3 sequence is 15 residues long. V lost 4 bases to trimming and J lost 0 bases, with 10 bases between them. The CDR3 DNA follows: TGTGCCAGCAGTGCCGAGGGAGGCTCCTACAATGAGCAGTTCTTC. Protein product: CASSAEGGSYNEQFF.

DNA for the CDR3: TGTGCCTGGAGGCCAGTGGGCTCCTATAATTCACCCCTCCACTTT. Its protein is CAWRPVGSYNSPLHF. The genes are TRBV30 and TRBJ1-6; no firm D call. This CDR3 spans 15 amino acids. The V and J ends lost 3 bases and 0 bases respectively, with 9 bases between them. From germline, CDR1 is GTSNPN and CDR2 SVGIG (reference sequence).

The chain recombines TRBV7-6 with TRBJ1-3; D is ambiguous. The CDR3 runs to 14 residues. From germline, CDR1 is SGHVS and CDR2 FNYEAQ. Trimming shortened V by 2 bases and J by 0 bases, and 5 bases separated the two germline ends. CDR3 in amino acids: CASSLYSSGNTIYF. Written as DNA, the CDR3 is TGTGCCAGCAGCTTATACAGCTCTGGAAACACCATATATTTT.

The chain has TRBV4-3 and TRBJ2-7; 10 bases match TRBD1. The V gene end was trimmed by 5 bases and the J gene end by 4 bases; junction bases not matched to a gene: 5. From germline, CDR1 is LGHNA and CDR2 YSLEER. The CDR3 length is 14 residues. The CDR3 bases are TGCGCCAGCAGCTTGGGGACAGGGGTGTACGAGCAGTACTTC. This translates into CASSLGTGVYEQYF.

Comments on this clone: Other DNA sequences in the same sample also yield this CDR3. The V and J genes are TRBV5-6 and TRBJ2-7; 7 nucleotides match TRBD1. V gave up 0 bases and J gave up 2 bases; unmatched junction bases: 2. CDR1 and CDR2 (germline): SGHDT, YYEEEE. The CDR3 consists of 14 residues. The CDR3 spells CASSLGQGAYEQYF. The CDR3 DNA reads TGTGCCAGCAGCTTGGGCCAGGGGGCCTACGAGCAGTACTTC.

In this sample, this clone turned up a few times. The CDR3 here is CSVEDRVRVLNEQFF. The CDR3 DNA sequence: TGCAGCGTTGAAGACAGGGTGAGGGTGCTCAATGAGCAGTTCTTC. V usage is TRBV29-1 and J usage is TRBJ2-1; D tentatively fits TRBD1 or TRBD2 (5 bases each). The CDR3 loop spans 15 amino acids. V dropped 0 bases and J dropped 6 bases, with 15 bases sitting between them. Germline V gene sequence: CDR1 SQVTM, CDR2 ANQGSEA.

The chain couples TRBV19 to TRBJ2-7, with D perhaps assigned TRBD1 or TRBD2 (5 bases each). The CDR3 length is 14 residues. The V end was cut by 3 bases, the J end by 0 bases, with 9 bases between. The germline gives CDR1 LNHDA, CDR2 SQIVND (reference sequence). The CDR3 protein is CASSIGGGSYEQYF. DNA of the CDR3: TGTGCCAGTAGTATTGGTGGGGGCTCCTACGAGCAGTACTTC.

This clone was observed once. The rearrangement links TRBV7-3 to TRBJ2-3; D gene ambiguous. The CDR3 length is 15 residues. The V end was cut by 2 bases, the J end by 1 base, with 10 bases between. CDR1 is SGHTA, CDR2 FQGTGA, per germline. CDR3 coding DNA: TGTGCCAGCAGCTTACGTTTGGCGGGCACAGATACGCAGTATTTT. Its protein product is CASSLRLAGTDTQYF. The variable domain in full, with the rest retrieved from reference TRBV7-3 and TRBJ2-3, is GAGVSQTPSNKVTEKGKYVELRCDPISGHTALYWYRQSLGQGPEFLIYFQGTGAADDSGLPNDRFFAVRPEGSVSTLKIQRTERGDSAVYLCASSLRLAGTDTQYFGPGTRLTVL.